Listed below are T cell receptor beta chains from one sample, sequenced in a study of T cells in Graves' hyperthyroidism and ophthalmopathy. MiXCR, applied by TCRdb to the multiplex PCR reads, yields one record per CDR3 protein. Of more than 550,000 distinct CDR3 sequences listed, approximately 19% are singletons. Input material: blood. The receptors were gathered from a woman between 45 and 65 years old with Graves' hyperthyroidism that later progressed to Graves' ophthalmopathy. CDR3s include the opening cysteine and the closing phenylalanine or tryptophan. D genes are given only for firm matches. Clone size is given for some rows only: seen once, a few or many times, or a class if the clone is expanded.

V,size,J,D,CDR3,DNA
TRBV5-1,many,TRBJ2-3,NA,CASSRWRGGADSDTQYF,TGCGCCAGCAGCAGGTGGAGGGGGGGCGCTGATTCAGATACGCAGTATTTT
TRBV20-1,many,TRBJ2-7,NA,CSAIGAAYEQYF,TGCAGTGCTATCGGCGCAGCCTACGAGCAGTACTTC
TRBV30,many,TRBJ2-7,NA,CAWKNPGPYEQYF,TGTGCCTGGAAGAACCCGGGACCCTACGAGCAGTACTTC
TRBV11-2,many,TRBJ2-7,NA,CASSQGRQTYEQYF,TGTGCCAGCAGCCAGGGACGGCAGACATACGAGCAGTACTTC
TRBV18,many,TRBJ2-5,NA,CASSRQDNQETQYF,TGTGCCAGCTCACGCCAAGACAACCAAGAGACCCAGTACTTC
TRBV12-3/TRBV12-4,NA,TRBJ1-6,NA,CAGSLNTNSPLHF,TGTGCCGGCAGTTTAAACACTAATTCACCCCTCCACTTT
TRBV12-3/TRBV12-4,many,TRBJ1-1,NA,CASSYPGARKSMNTEAFF,TGTGCCAGCAGTTACCCCGGGGCCCGAAAATCCATGAACACTGAAGCTTTCTTT
TRBV6-2/TRBV6-3,NA,TRBJ2-1,NA,CASSYSPDWNNEQFF,TGTGCCAGCAGTTACTCCCCCGACTGGAACAATGAGCAGTTCTTC
TRBV4-3,few,TRBJ2-1,NA,CASSQRRLLGDHEQFF,TGCGCCAGCAGCCAACGGCGTCTACTAGGGGACCATGAGCAGTTCTTC
TRBV20-1,many,TRBJ2-3,NA,CSASPHGTDTQYF,TGCAGTGCTTCTCCTCATGGCACAGATACGCAGTATTTT